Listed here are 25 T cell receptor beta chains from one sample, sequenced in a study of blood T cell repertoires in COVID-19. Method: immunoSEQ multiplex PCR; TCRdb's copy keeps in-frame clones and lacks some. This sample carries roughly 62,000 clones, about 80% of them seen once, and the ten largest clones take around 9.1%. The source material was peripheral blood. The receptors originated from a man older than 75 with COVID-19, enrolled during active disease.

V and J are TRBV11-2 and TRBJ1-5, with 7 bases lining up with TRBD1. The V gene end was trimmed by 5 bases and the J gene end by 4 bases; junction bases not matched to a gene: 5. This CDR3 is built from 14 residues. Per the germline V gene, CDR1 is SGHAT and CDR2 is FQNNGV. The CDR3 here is CASSKDRVNQPQHF. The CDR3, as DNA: TGTGCCAGCAGCAAAGACAGGGTAAATCAGCCCCAGCATTTT.

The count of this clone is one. The CDR3 DNA is TGCAGTGCTAGTCAGGGGGTGCAGCCCCAGCATTTT. Residues: CSASQGVQPQHF. V is TRBV20-1 and J is TRBJ1-5, with TRBD1 matching over 7 bases. The germline V gene encodes CDR1 DFQATT and CDR2 SNEGSKA (reference sequence). The CDR3 runs to 12 residues. V lost 3 bases to trimming and J lost 7 bases; unmatched junction nucleotides: 3.

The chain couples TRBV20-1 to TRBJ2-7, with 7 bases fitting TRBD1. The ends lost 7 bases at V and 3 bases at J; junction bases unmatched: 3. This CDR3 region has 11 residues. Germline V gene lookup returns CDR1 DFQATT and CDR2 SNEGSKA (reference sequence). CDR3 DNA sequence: TGCAGTGTTCGACAGGGCTACGAGCAGTACTTC. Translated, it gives CSVRQGYEQYF.

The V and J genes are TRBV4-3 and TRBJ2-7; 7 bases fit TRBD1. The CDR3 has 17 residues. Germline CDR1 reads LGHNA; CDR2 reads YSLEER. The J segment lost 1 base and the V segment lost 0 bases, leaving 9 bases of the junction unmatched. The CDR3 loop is CASSQDIQGSWSYEQYF. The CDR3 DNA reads TGCGCCAGCAGCCAAGATATACAGGGGAGTTGGTCCTACGAGCAGTACTTC.

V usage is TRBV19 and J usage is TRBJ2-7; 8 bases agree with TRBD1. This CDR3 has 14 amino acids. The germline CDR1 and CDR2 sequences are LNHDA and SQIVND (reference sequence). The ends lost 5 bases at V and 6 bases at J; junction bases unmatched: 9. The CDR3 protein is CASSVRGRLGEQYF. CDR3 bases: TGTGCCAGTAGTGTCAGGGGGCGCCTTGGCGAGCAGTACTTC. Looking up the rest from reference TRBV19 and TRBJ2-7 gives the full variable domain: DGGITQSPKYLFRKEGQNVTLSCEQNLNHDAMYWYRQDPGQGLRLIYYSQIVNDFQKGDIAEGYSVSREKKESFPLTVTSAQKNPTAFYLCASSVRGRLGEQYFGPGTRLTVT.

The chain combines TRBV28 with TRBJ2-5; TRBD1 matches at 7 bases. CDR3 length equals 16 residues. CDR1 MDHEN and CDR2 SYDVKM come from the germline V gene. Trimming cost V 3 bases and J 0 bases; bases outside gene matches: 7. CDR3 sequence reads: CASSFSPDRNQETQYF. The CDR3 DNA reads TGTGCCAGCAGTTTTTCGCCGGACAGGAACCAAGAGACCCAGTACTTC.

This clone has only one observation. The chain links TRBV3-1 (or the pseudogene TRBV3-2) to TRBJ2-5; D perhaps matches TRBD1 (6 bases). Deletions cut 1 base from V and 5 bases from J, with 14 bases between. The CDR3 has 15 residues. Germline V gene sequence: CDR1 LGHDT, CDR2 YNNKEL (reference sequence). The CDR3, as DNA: TGTGCCAGCAGCCAAGCCACAGGGACGGAGGAGACCCAGTACTTC. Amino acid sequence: CASSQATGTEETQYF.

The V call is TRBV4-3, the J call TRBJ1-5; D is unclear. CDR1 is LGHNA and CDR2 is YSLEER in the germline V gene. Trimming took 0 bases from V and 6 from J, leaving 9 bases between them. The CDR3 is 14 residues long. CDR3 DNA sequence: TGCGCCAGCAGCCAAGATCATGAGGTTCAGCCCCAGCATTTT. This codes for CASSQDHEVQPQHF.

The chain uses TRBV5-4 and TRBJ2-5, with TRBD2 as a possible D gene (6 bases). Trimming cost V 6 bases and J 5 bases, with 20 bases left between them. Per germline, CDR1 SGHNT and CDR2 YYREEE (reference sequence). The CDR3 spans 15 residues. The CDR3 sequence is CASTSAGTGRETQYF. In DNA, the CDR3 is TGTGCCAGCACCTCCGCGGGGACGGGTAGGGAGACCCAGTACTTC.

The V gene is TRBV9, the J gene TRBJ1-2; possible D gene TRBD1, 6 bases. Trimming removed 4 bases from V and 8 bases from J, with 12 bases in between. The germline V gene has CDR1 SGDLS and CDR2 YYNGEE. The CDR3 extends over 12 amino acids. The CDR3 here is CASSPRQVGYTF. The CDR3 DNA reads TGTGCCAGCAGCCCCCGACAGGTCGGCTACACCTTC.

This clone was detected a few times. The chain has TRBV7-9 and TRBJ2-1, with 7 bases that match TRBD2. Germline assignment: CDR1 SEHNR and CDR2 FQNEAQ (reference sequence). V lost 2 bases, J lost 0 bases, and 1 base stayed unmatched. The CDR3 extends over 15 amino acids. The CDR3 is CASSLRGSSYNEQFF. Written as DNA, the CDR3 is TGTGCCAGCAGCTTACGCGGGAGCTCCTACAATGAGCAGTTCTTC. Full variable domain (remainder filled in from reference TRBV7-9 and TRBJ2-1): DTGVSQNPRHKITKRGQNVTFRCDPISEHNRLYWYRQTLGQGPEFLTYFQNEAQLEKSRLLSDRFSAERPKGSFSTLEIQRTEQGDSAMYLCASSLRGSSYNEQFFGPGTRLTVL.

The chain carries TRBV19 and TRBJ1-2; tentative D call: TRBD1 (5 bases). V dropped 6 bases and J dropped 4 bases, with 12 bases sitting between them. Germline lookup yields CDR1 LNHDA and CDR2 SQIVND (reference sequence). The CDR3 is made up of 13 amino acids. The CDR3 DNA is TGTGCCAGTAGGATGCGGGGGAGCTATGGCTACACCTTC. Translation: CASRMRGSYGYTF.

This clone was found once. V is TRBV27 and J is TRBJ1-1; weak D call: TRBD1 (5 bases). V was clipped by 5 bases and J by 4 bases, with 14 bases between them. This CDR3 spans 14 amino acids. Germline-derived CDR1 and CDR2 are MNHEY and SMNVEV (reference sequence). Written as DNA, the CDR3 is TGTGCCAGCAGTAGCTGGGGCGACGGCACTGAAGCTTTCTTT. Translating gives CASSSWGDGTEAFF.

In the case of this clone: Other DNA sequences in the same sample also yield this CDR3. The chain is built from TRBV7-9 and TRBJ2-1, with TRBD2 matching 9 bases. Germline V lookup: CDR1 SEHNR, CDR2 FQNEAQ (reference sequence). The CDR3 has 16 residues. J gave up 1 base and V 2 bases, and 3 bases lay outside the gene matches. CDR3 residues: CASSLSLAGSYNEQFF. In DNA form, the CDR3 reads TGTGCCAGCAGCTTAAGCCTAGCGGGGTCCTACAATGAGCAGTTCTTC.

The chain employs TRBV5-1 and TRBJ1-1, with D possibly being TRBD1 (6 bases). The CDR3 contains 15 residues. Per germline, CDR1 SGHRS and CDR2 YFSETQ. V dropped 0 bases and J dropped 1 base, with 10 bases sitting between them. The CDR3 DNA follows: TGCGCCAGCAGCTTGGTGGGACACAAGAACACTGAAGCTTTCTTT. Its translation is CASSLVGHKNTEAFF.

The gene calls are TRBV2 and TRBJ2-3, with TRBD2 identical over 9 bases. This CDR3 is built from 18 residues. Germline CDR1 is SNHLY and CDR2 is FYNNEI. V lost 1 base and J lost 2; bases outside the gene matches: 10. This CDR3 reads CASSEGLGAGGYTDTQYF. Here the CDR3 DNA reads TGTGCCAGCAGTGAAGGCTTAGGAGCGGGGGGTTACACAGATACGCAGTATTTT.

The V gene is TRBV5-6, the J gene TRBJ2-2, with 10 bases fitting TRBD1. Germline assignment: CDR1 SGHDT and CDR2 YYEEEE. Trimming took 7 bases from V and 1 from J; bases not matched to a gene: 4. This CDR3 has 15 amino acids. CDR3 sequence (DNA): TGTGCCAGCGAGGGGGACAGGGGGAACACCGGGGAGCTGTTTTTT. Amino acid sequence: CASEGDRGNTGELFF. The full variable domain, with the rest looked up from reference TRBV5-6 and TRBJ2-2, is DAGVTQSPTHLIKTRGQQVTLRCSPKSGHDTVSWYQQALGQGPQFIFQYYEEEERQRGNFPDRFSGHQFPNYSSELNVNALLLGDSALYLCASEGDRGNTGELFFGEGSRLTVL.

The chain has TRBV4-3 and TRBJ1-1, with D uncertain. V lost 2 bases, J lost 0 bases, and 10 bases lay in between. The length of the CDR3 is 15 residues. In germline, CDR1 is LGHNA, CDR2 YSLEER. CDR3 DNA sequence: TGCGCCAGCAGCCAAACCAGATTCATGAACACTGAAGCTTTCTTT. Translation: CASSQTRFMNTEAFF.

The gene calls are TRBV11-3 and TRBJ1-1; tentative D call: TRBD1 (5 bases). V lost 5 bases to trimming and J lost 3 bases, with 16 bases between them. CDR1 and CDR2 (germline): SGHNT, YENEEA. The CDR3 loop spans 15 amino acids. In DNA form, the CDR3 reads TGTGCCAGCAGCCTCGGGGGGGGTTGGGACACTGAAGCTTTCTTT. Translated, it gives CASSLGGGWDTEAFF.

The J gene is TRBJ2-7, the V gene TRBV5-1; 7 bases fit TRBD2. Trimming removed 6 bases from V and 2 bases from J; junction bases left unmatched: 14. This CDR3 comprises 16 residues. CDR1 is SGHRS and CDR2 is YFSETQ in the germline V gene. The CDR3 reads CASTLDVSGFTYEQYF. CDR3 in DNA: TGCGCCAGCACCCTAGACGTTAGCGGGTTCACCTACGAGCAGTACTTC.

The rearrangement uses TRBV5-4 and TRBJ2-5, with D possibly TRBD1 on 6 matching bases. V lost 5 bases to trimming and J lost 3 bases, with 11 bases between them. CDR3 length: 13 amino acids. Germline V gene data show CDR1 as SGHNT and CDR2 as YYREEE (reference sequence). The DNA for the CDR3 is TGTGCCAGCAGTTCTACAGGGAAAGAGACCCAGTACTTC. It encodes CASSSTGKETQYF.

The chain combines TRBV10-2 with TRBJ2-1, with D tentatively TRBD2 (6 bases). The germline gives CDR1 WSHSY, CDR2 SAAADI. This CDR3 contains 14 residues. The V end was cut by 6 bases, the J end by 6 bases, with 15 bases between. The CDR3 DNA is TGCGCCAGCAGAGGCGGGACTCCGCCCAATGAGCAGTTCTTC. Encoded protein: CASRGGTPPNEQFF.

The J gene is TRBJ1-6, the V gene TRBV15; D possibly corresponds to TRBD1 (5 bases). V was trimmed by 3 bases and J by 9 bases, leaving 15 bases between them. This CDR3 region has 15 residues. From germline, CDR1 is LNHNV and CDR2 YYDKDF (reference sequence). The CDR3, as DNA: TGTGCCACCAGCAGCGCGCAGGGAGGGCGTTCACCCCTCCACTTT. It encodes CATSSAQGGRSPLHF.

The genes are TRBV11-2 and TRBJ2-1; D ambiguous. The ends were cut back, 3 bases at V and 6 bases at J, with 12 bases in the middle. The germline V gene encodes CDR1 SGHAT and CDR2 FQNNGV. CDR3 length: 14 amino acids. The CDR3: CASSLVKELNEQFF. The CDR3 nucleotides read TGTGCCAGCAGCTTGGTTAAAGAGCTCAATGAGCAGTTCTTC.

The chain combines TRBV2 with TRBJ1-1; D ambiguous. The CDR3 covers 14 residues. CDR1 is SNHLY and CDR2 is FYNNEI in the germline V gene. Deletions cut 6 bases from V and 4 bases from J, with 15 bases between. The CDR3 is CASRGLTRTTEAFF. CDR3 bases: TGTGCCAGCAGGGGCCTTACCCGAACCACTGAAGCTTTCTTT.